The 22 T cell receptor beta chains given below trace back to one sample, sequenced in a study of radiotherapy plus CTLA-4 blockade in lung cancer. Generated by immunoSEQ multiplex PCR, the TCRdb table keeps only in-frame clones and is missing some. The data contain 83,000 or so clones, less than 90% of them singletons. The material sequenced was peripheral blood, taken from a patient treated with radiotherapy plus ipilimumab. These receptors were obtained from a human donor with non-small cell lung cancer who had stable disease on radiotherapy plus ipilimumab.

Only a few counts were recorded for this clone. The chain couples TRBV10-2 to TRBJ2-7, with D possibly TRBD1 on 5 matching bases. V lost 5 bases, J lost 4 bases, and 9 bases lay in between. The CDR3 spans 12 residues. CDR1 WSHSY and CDR2 SAAADI come from the germline V gene. The CDR3 region has the DNA TGCGCCAGCAGTTTGACAGAATACGAGCAGTACTTC. Protein product: CASSLTEYEQYF.

V gene TRBV5-4 combines with J gene TRBJ2-6, with D possibly being TRBD2 (6 bases). The CDR3 contains 15 residues. From germline, CDR1 is SGHNT and CDR2 YYREEE (reference sequence). The V gene lost 5 bases and the J gene lost 2 bases, with 11 bases spanning the gap. The chain's CDR3 is CASRAEGAGANVLTF. In DNA, the CDR3 is TGTGCCAGCAGGGCGGAGGGCGCTGGGGCCAACGTCCTGACTTTC.

V usage is TRBV9 and J usage is TRBJ2-1; 13 nucleotides align to TRBD2. This CDR3 comprises 16 residues. CDR1 and CDR2 from the germline V gene are SGDLS and YYNGEE. V was pared by 4 bases and J by 7 bases, with 8 bases of the junction left unmatched. The CDR3 reads CASSLRTSGSMNEQFF. The CDR3 bases are TGTGCCAGCAGCCTTCGGACTAGCGGGAGTATGAATGAGCAGTTCTTC.

The chain recombines TRBV10-1 with TRBJ2-7, with D possibly TRBD2 on 5 matching bases. Germline CDR1 is WNHNN and CDR2 is SYGVQD (reference sequence). V was cut by 0 bases and J by 1 base, with 7 bases left in between. This CDR3 is 14 amino acids long. CDR3 region: CASSESRDSYEQYF. The CDR3 DNA is TGCGCCAGCAGTGAGTCGAGGGATTCCTACGAGCAGTACTTC.

This clone was seen only once. The rearrangement links TRBV9 to TRBJ1-6, with D maybe TRBD1 (6 bases). The CDR3 is 15 residues long. V shed 4 bases and J shed 10 bases, with 18 bases lying between them. Germline V gene lookup returns CDR1 SGDLS and CDR2 YYNGEE. The CDR3 is CASSQGAGVGSPLHF. CDR3 nucleotide sequence: TGTGCCAGCAGCCAGGGCGCAGGGGTAGGGTCACCCCTCCACTTT. The variable domain in full, with the rest retrieved from reference TRBV9 and TRBJ1-6, is DSGVTQTPKHLITATGQRVTLRCSPRSGDLSVYWYQQSLDQGLQFLIQYYNGEERAKGNILERFSAQQFPDLHSELNLSSLELGDSALYFCASSQGAGVGSPLHFGNGTRLTVT.

J is TRBJ1-5 and V is TRBV28; 9 positions agree with TRBD1. Germline CDR1 MDHEN, CDR2 SYDVKM. Trimming cost V 6 bases and J 4 bases; bases outside gene matches: 7. The CDR3 consists of 15 residues. The CDR3 DNA sequence: TGTGCCAGCAGCTACCGGGACAGGGTAAATCAGCCCCAGCATTTT. Translating gives CASSYRDRVNQPQHF.

V gene TRBV7-9 combines with J gene TRBJ1-4; D is uncertain. The V and J ends lost 5 bases and 5 bases respectively, with 12 bases between them. CDR3 length equals 14 residues. The germline gives CDR1 SEHNR, CDR2 FQNEAQ (reference sequence). CDR3 in amino acids: CASSREGANEKLFF. The CDR3 coding sequence is TGTGCCAGCAGCCGGGAGGGAGCGAATGAAAAACTGTTTTTT.

In its sample, this clone was seen a few times. The chain employs TRBV6-5 and TRBJ2-7; tentatively, D is TRBD2 (5 bases). V dropped 4 bases and J dropped 6 bases, with 13 bases sitting between them. The CDR3 runs 13 residues. The germline CDR1 and CDR2 sequences are MNHEY and SVGAGI. The DNA for the CDR3 is TGTGCCAGCAGTTCCGGGGTCTCGGGCGAGCAGTACTTC. It is translated as CASSSGVSGEQYF.

The V and J genes are TRBV4-2 and TRBJ2-2, with D hard to call. V gave up 2 bases and J gave up 5 bases, with 9 bases separating them. Germline CDR1 and CDR2: LGHNA and YNFKEQ. The CDR3 contains 14 residues. The CDR3 DNA reads TGTGCCAGCAGCCAAAGACCTGGGACCGGGGAGCTGTTTTTT. It codes for CASSQRPGTGELFF.

The chain combines TRBV28 with TRBJ1-5; a weak D match, TRBD1 (6 bases). In germline, CDR1 is MDHEN, CDR2 SYDVKM. Trimming pared 11 bases from V and 6 bases from J, leaving 20 bases between. The CDR3 is made up of 14 amino acids. The CDR3 DNA reads as TGTGCCTCCCGAGGGGGGGCTCCGGCTCAGCCCCAGCATTTT. Translated, it gives CASRGGAPAQPQHF.

This sequence joins TRBV2 and TRBJ2-7; 8 bases fit TRBD1. Losses at the gene ends were 6 bases for V and 3 bases for J; bases not matched to a gene: 1. Germline-derived CDR1 and CDR2 are SNHLY and FYNNEI. The CDR3 length is 12 residues. The CDR3 protein is CASSGQGYEQYF. CDR3 DNA sequence: TGTGCCAGCAGCGGACAGGGCTACGAGCAGTACTTC.

The chain combines TRBV5-6 with TRBJ1-1, with a tentative D call TRBD1 (5 bases). CDR1 is SGHDT and CDR2 is YYEEEE in the germline V gene. Trimming removed 0 bases from V and 0 bases from J, with 12 bases in between. The CDR3 totals 16 residues. This chain's CDR3 is CASSLGPGPLNTEAFF. As DNA, the CDR3 is TGTGCCAGCAGCTTGGGTCCGGGACCCCTGAACACTGAAGCTTTCTTT.

This chain links TRBV5-4 with TRBJ2-4; TRBD1 matches at 9 bases. Germline CDR1 and CDR2: SGHNT and YYREEE (reference sequence). V gave up 3 bases and J gave up 7 bases; unmatched junction bases: 8. The CDR3 totals 15 residues. The DNA of the CDR3 is TGTGCCAGCAGCTCTTCCGGGACAGGGCGGAACATTCAGTACTTC. This translates into CASSSSGTGRNIQYF.

The CDR3 loop reads CASSGWISYNEQFF. For the CDR3, the DNA is TGCGCCAGCAGCGGTTGGATCTCCTACAATGAGCAGTTCTTC. The chain combines TRBV5-1 with TRBJ2-1; D uncertain. This CDR3 has 14 amino acids. CDR1 is SGHRS and CDR2 is YFSETQ in the germline V gene. V shed 4 bases and J shed 0 bases, with 8 bases lying between them.

This chain joins TRBV18 and TRBJ2-5, with D possibly matching TRBD2 (5 bases). The CDR3 runs to 13 residues. V was trimmed by 4 bases and J by 2 bases, leaving 8 bases between them. The V gene's germline CDR1 is KGHSH and CDR2 LQKENI. DNA of the CDR3: TGTGCCAGCTCACTCGGACTGCAAGAGACCCAGTACTTC. Translating gives CASSLGLQETQYF. Combining the CDR3 with reference TRBV18 and TRBJ2-5 gives the whole variable domain NAGVMQNPRHLVRRRGQEARLRCSPMKGHSHVYWYRQLPEEGLKFMVYLQKENIIDESGMPKERFSAEFPKEGPSILRIQQVVRGDSAAYFCASSLGLQETQYFGPGTRLLVL.

The chain uses TRBV5-1 and TRBJ1-1; the D gene is possibly TRBD1 (6 bases). The V end was cut by 0 bases, the J end by 3 bases, with 12 bases between. Germline assignment: CDR1 SGHRS and CDR2 YFSETQ. The CDR3 is made up of 15 amino acids. Written as DNA, the CDR3 is TGCGCCAGCAGCTTGGCCCCCAGGGGAGACACTGAAGCTTTCTTT. Translated, it gives CASSLAPRGDTEAFF.

The chain carries TRBV27 and TRBJ1-5; a possible D gene is TRBD1 (5 bases). Germline CDR1 reads MNHEY; CDR2 reads SMNVEV (reference sequence). The length of the CDR3 is 16 residues. Trimming left V 2 bases short and J 7 bases short, with 18 bases between. CDR3 amino acids: CASSLVTPRGDQPQHF. The CDR3 DNA is TGTGCCAGCAGTTTAGTGACTCCCCGAGGGGACCAGCCCCAGCATTTT.

J is TRBJ1-5 and V is TRBV28, with D tentatively TRBD1 (6 bases). The germline V and J ends were trimmed by 3 bases and 6 bases, with 12 bases remaining between them. Germline CDR1 MDHEN, CDR2 SYDVKM. The length of the CDR3 is 14 residues. The CDR3 coding sequence is TGTGCCAGCAGTTTCGCGGGGGCGGGTCAGCCCCAGCATTTT. Protein: CASSFAGAGQPQHF. Together with reference TRBV28 and TRBJ1-5, the CDR3 gives the full variable domain: DVKVTQSSRYLVKRTGEKVFLECVQDMDHENMFWYRQDPGLGLRLIYFSYDVKMKEKGDIPEGYSVSREKKERFSLILESASTNQTSMYLCASSFAGAGQPQHFGDGTRLSIL.

In nucleotides, the CDR3 is TGCGCCAGCAGCTCCGGACAGGGGAACTATGGCTACACCTTC. Its protein product is CASSSGQGNYGYTF. This chain uses TRBV5-1 with TRBJ1-2; 9 nucleotides line up with TRBD1. Looked up from germline, CDR1 is SGHRS and CDR2 is YFSETQ. V lost 3 bases to trimming and J lost 2 bases; unmatched junction nucleotides: 2. CDR3 length: 14 residues. Drawing the rest from reference TRBV5-1 and TRBJ1-2, the complete variable domain is KAGVTQTPRYLIKTRGQQVTLSCSPISGHRSVSWYQQTPGQGLQFLFEYFSETQRNKGNFPGRFSGRQFSNSRSEMNVSTLELGDSALYLCASSSGQGNYGYTFGSGTRLTVV.

V is TRBV6-5 and J is TRBJ2-3; 10 bases line up with TRBD2. Losses at the gene ends were 7 bases for V and 4 bases for J; bases not matched to a gene: 2. Germline V lookup: CDR1 MNHEY, CDR2 SVGAGI. This CDR3 is 13 amino acids long. For the CDR3, the DNA is TGTGCCAGCAACCTAGCGGGGGCAGATACGCAGTATTTT. It specifies CASNLAGADTQYF.

This clone was observed a handful of times. This chain joins TRBV5-8 and TRBJ2-1; tentative D call: TRBD2 (6 bases). The CDR3 runs 13 residues. Germline V gene data show CDR1 as SGHTS and CDR2 as YDEGEE. Trimming stripped 5 bases from V and 4 bases from J, with 10 bases between. The CDR3 spells CASSFGGYNEQFF. CDR3 in DNA: TGTGCCAGCAGTTTCGGGGGATACAATGAGCAGTTCTTC.

This chain joins TRBV7-9 and TRBJ1-2; 7 positions agree with TRBD1. CDR1 SEHNR and CDR2 FQNEAQ come from the germline V gene (reference sequence). After removal of 5 bases from V and 4 bases from J, the junction contained 13 bases not matched to a gene. The CDR3 runs to 16 residues. In DNA form, the CDR3 reads TGTGCCAGCAGCCCGAGGACAGGACTCCATCTCTATGGCTACACCTTC. It translates to CASSPRTGLHLYGYTF.